The T cell receptor beta chain under discussion was sequenced for a study of neoadjuvant anti-PD-1 for oral cavity cancer. Study background: Patients without progression got a fourth dose around day 43.

The trim removed 2 bases at V and 7 bases at J, leaving 13 bases unmatched. This CDR3 has 16 amino acids. Germline CDR1 and CDR2: GTSNPN and SVGIG (reference sequence). Data came from immunoSEQ multiplex PCR; TCRdb stores just in-frame clones and leaves some out. In the table there are tens of thousands of clones, roughly 80% of which are singletons. The rearrangement joins TRBV30 to TRBJ2-5, with TRBD2 matching over 10 bases. Sequenced here: PBMCs, sampled before nivolumab (anti-PD-1) treatment. The sequence derives from a person between 40 and 85 years old with oral cavity squamous cell carcinoma. The CDR3: CAWSSSLLAGGGTQYF. In DNA form, the CDR3 reads TGTGCCTGGAGTTCATCACTCTTAGCGGGAGGCGGGACCCAGTACTTC.